A selection of T cell receptor beta chains follows, all from one sample in a study of blood T cell repertoires in COVID-19. Generated by immunoSEQ multiplex PCR, the TCRdb table keeps only in-frame clones and is missing some. The sample has more than 200,000 clones, around 84% seen once. Sequencing input: PBMCs or T cells enriched from blood (not recorded which). These receptors all come from a man younger than 45 with acute COVID-19. Both conserved end residues are part of each CDR3. Each record gives: CDR3 length, V gene, J gene, clone size, D gene, CDR3 protein, CDR3 DNA. A D gene is named only where the DNA matches it firmly. Expanded clones are given a class, and other clones once, few, many or no size at all.

17	TRBV5-6	TRBJ2-2	NA	TRBD2	CASSNLAGGPSTGELFF	TGTGCCAGCAGCAACCTAGCGGGGGGGCCAAGCACCGGGGAGCTGTTTTTT
17	TRBV4-1	TRBJ2-7	NA	NA	CASSQDREEGVDYEQYF	TGCGCCAGCAGCCAAGATCGTGAAGAGGGGGTGGACTACGAGCAGTACTTC
14	TRBV3-1/TRBV3-2	TRBJ1-1	NA	NA	CASSPLAGATEAFF	TGTGCCAGCAGCCCCCTGGCAGGGGCTACTGAAGCTTTCTTT
16	TRBV5-1	TRBJ1-1	NA	TRBD1	CASSTDRGGMNTEAFF	TGCGCCAGCAGCACTGACAGGGGCGGAATGAACACTGAAGCTTTCTTT
16	TRBV3-1/TRBV3-2	TRBJ1-2	NA	NA	CASSQRGTRANYGYTF	TGTGCCAGCAGCCAAAGGGGGACGCGGGCTAACTATGGCTACACCTTC
13	TRBV27	TRBJ2-1	many	NA	CASHLGGTNEQFF	TGTGCCAGCCACTTGGGGGGAACGAATGAGCAGTTCTTC
15	TRBV19	TRBJ1-2	NA	NA	CASSMGRGTADGYTF	TGTGCCAGTAGTATGGGGCGCGGAACGGCGGATGGCTACACCTTC
15	TRBV15	TRBJ2-5	NA	TRBD2	CATSRDGGGVETQYF	TGTGCCACCAGCAGAGATGGCGGGGGTGTAGAGACCCAGTACTTC
15	TRBV6-5	TRBJ2-7	NA	NA	CASSYSAGRPYEQYF	TGTGCCAGCAGTTACTCGGCGGGGCGCCCCTACGAGCAGTACTTC
12	TRBV3-1/TRBV3-2	TRBJ2-2	NA	NA	CASSLEGGELFF	TGTGCCAGCAGCCTTGAGGGAGGGGAGCTGTTTTTT
15	TRBV30	TRBJ2-2	NA	NA	CAWSPFSSNTGELFF	TGTGCCTGGAGTCCGTTCAGTTCGAACACCGGGGAGCTGTTTTTT
15	TRBV11-2	TRBJ2-7	NA	NA	CASSLLDGKSYEQYF	TGTGCCAGCAGCTTATTGGACGGGAAGTCCTACGAGCAGTACTTC
17	TRBV6-6	TRBJ1-1	NA	TRBD1	CASSRDRGLFTSTEAFF	TGTGCCAGCAGCCGAGACAGGGGGTTATTTACGAGCACTGAAGCTTTCTTT
14	TRBV27	TRBJ1-5	NA	TRBD1	CASSPKTGGQPQHF	TGTGCCAGCAGTCCCAAGACAGGGGGTCAGCCCCAGCATTTT
15	TRBV2	TRBJ1-2	NA	TRBD1	CASYTRTGTNYGYTF	TGTGCCAGCTATACTAGGACAGGGACAAACTATGGCTACACCTTC
13	TRBV10-3	TRBJ1-6	NA	NA	CAITRQGDSPLHF	TGTGCCATCACGAGACAAGGGGATTCACCCCTCCACTTT
14	TRBV29-1	TRBJ2-5	NA	TRBD1	CSTGPDRGPGTQYF	TGCAGCACCGGCCCGGACAGGGGGCCAGGGACCCAGTACTTC
15	TRBV28	TRBJ2-5	few	TRBD1	CASSLWGQGKETQYF	TGTGCCAGCAGTTTATGGGGACAGGGGAAGGAGACCCAGTACTTC
16	TRBV27	TRBJ2-7	NA	TRBD1	CASSLLPGTGSYEQYF	TGTGCCAGCAGTCTTCTGCCCGGGACAGGGTCCTACGAGCAGTACTTC
14	TRBV10-1	TRBJ1-2	NA	TRBD1	CASSESGQNYGYTF	TGCGCCAGCAGTGAGTCGGGACAGAACTATGGCTACACCTTC
15	TRBV4-1	TRBJ1-1	NA	NA	CASSQVEQANTEAFF	TGCGCCAGCAGCCAGGTAGAACAGGCGAACACTGAAGCTTTCTTT
15	TRBV7-9	TRBJ2-3	NA	NA	CASSLTSRGADTQYF	TGTGCCAGCAGCTTAACCTCCCGGGGAGCAGATACGCAGTATTTT
18	TRBV6-1	TRBJ2-3	NA	TRBD2	CASSAAGLAGGPRDTQYF	TGTGCCAGCAGTGCCGCTGGACTAGCGGGGGGGCCTAGAGATACGCAGTATTTT
17	TRBV7-9	TRBJ2-5	NA	TRBD2	CASSLHWAGGLQETQYF	TGTGCCAGCAGCTTACATTGGGCGGGGGGTCTCCAAGAGACCCAGTACTTC
14	TRBV6-5	TRBJ1-2	few	TRBD1	CASTRTGAAVGYTF	TGTGCCAGCACCAGGACAGGGGCAGCTGTGGGCTACACCTTC
16	TRBV7-2	TRBJ1-1	NA	NA	CASSLTPRGSQTEAFF	TGTGCCAGCAGCTTGACCCCCAGAGGGAGTCAAACTGAAGCTTTCTTT
15	TRBV19	TRBJ2-4	NA	TRBD1	CASSTTGQGKNIQYF	TGTGCCAGTAGTACAACGGGACAGGGGAAAAACATTCAGTACTTC
16	TRBV5-1	TRBJ2-4	NA	TRBD1	CASSLGTGMTKNIQYF	TGCGCCAGCAGCTTGGGGACAGGGATGACCAAAAACATTCAGTACTTC
15	TRBV7-6	TRBJ2-5	NA	TRBD2	CASSRGTSLEETQYF	TGTGCCAGCAGCCGTGGGACTAGTTTGGAAGAGACCCAGTACTTC
15	TRBV9	TRBJ2-1	few	NA	CASSTETVTYNEQFF	TGTGCCAGCAGTACAGAGACAGTGACATACAATGAGCAGTTCTTC
11	TRBV2	TRBJ1-1	NA	TRBD1	CASSPGQGAFF	TGTGCCAGCAGCCCGGGACAGGGGGCTTTCTTT
13	TRBV12-3/TRBV12-4	TRBJ1-1	few	TRBD1	CASSIQGIAEAFF	TGTGCCAGCAGTATACAGGGGATCGCTGAAGCTTTCTTT
14	TRBV3-1/TRBV3-2	TRBJ1-5	NA	NA	CASSRRQSNQPQHF	TGTGCCAGCAGCCGTAGACAGAGCAATCAGCCCCAGCATTTT
14	TRBV6-5	TRBJ1-1	few	NA	CATSWGVVNTEAFF	TGTGCCACCTCGTGGGGGGTGGTGAACACTGAAGCTTTCTTT
16	TRBV25-1	TRBJ1-2	NA	TRBD1	CASSDGGQGIRRSYTF	TGTGCCAGCAGTGATGGGGGACAGGGTATCAGGCGGAGCTACACCTTC
12	TRBV19	TRBJ1-5	NA	NA	CASSIGGRPQHF	TGTGCCAGTAGTATCGGAGGGAGGCCCCAGCATTTT
13	TRBV12-5	TRBJ2-5	NA	NA	CASARRGQETQYF	TGTGCTAGCGCCCGTAGGGGGCAAGAGACCCAGTACTTC
13	TRBV18	TRBJ2-4	NA	NA	CASSGWEQNIQYF	TGTGCCAGCTCAGGCTGGGAGCAAAACATTCAGTACTTC
15	TRBV7-3	TRBJ2-1	NA	NA	CASSSQGGANNEQFF	TGTGCCAGCAGCTCCCAAGGGGGGGCGAACAATGAGCAGTTCTTC
13	TRBV19	TRBJ1-2	NA	NA	CASRTLRDYGYTF	TGTGCCAGCAGGACACTCAGAGACTATGGCTACACCTTC
19	TRBV14	TRBJ1-6	NA	TRBD1	CASSQGVNHRTGIFSPLHF	TGTGCCAGCAGCCAAGGTGTTAATCATAGGACAGGGATTTTTTCACCCCTCCACTTT
14	TRBV10-2	TRBJ1-6	NA	NA	CASSESRGTSPLHF	TGCGCCAGCAGTGAGTCGAGAGGGACATCACCCCTCCACTTT
13	TRBV6-5	TRBJ1-2	NA	NA	CASLSDNSYGYTF	TGTGCCAGCTTGTCCGACAATTCATATGGCTACACCTTC